One sample yielded the 17 T cell receptor beta chains listed below, sequenced in a study of blood T cell repertoires in COVID-19. Generated by immunoSEQ multiplex PCR, the TCRdb table keeps only in-frame clones and is missing some. The data hold 60,000 to 70,000 clones, with approximately 87% observed a single time. Sequencing was done on a sample of peripheral blood. The source of these receptors is a man aged 45-65 years with active COVID-19.

This chain joins TRBV7-2 and TRBJ1-1; D possibly corresponds to TRBD1 (6 bases). Per the germline V gene, CDR1 is SGHTA and CDR2 is FQGNSA. This CDR3 comprises 13 residues. Trimming shortened V by 5 bases and J by 8 bases, and 15 bases separated the two germline ends. The CDR3 nucleotides read TGTGCCAGCAGCACGTTGGGGGCTGGGGAAGCTTTCTTT. Residues: CASSTLGAGEAFF.

V usage is TRBV28 and J usage is TRBJ2-5, with D perhaps TRBD2 (8 bases). CDR3 length equals 17 residues. Germline V lookup: CDR1 MDHEN, CDR2 SYDVKM. The V end was cut by 6 bases, the J end by 2 bases, with 22 bases between. In nucleotides, the CDR3 is TGTGCCAGCAGACACAGGGGCTGGTTAGCGGGACAAGAGACCCAGTACTTC. Translation gives CASRHRGWLAGQETQYF. The variable domain in full, with the rest retrieved from reference TRBV28 and TRBJ2-5, is DVKVTQSSRYLVKRTGEKVFLECVQDMDHENMFWYRQDPGLGLRLIYFSYDVKMKEKGDIPEGYSVSREKKERFSLILESASTNQTSMYLCASRHRGWLAGQETQYFGPGTRLLVL.

The V call is TRBV24-1, the J call TRBJ2-3; 10 positions match TRBD2. The CDR3 contains 17 residues. J lost 4 bases, V lost 0 bases, and 6 bases had no gene match. Germline V gene sequence: CDR1 KGHDR, CDR2 SFDVKD. CDR3 bases: TGTGCCACCAGTGATTTGCGAGCGGGGGGGCGAGCAGATACGCAGTATTTT. It specifies CATSDLRAGGRADTQYF.

The rearrangement links TRBV7-8 to TRBJ1-5, with D possibly matching TRBD1 (6 bases). The CDR3 runs 16 residues. The V and J ends lost 1 base and 5 bases respectively, with 15 bases between them. Germline loops: CDR1 SGHVS, CDR2 FQNEAQ. The CDR3 DNA reads as TGTGCCAGCAGCTTAGTGGGCAGGGGAATCCATCAGCCCCAGCATTTT. This encodes CASSLVGRGIHQPQHF.

The V call is TRBV2, the J call TRBJ2-2; 7 nucleotides align to TRBD2. CDR3 length: 16 amino acids. V gave up 0 bases and J gave up 8 bases; unmatched junction bases: 9. CDR1 and CDR2 (germline): SNHLY, FYNNEI. CDR3 DNA: TGTGCCAGCAGTGAAGCAAGACCTAGCGGCGGTGGGGAGCTGTTTTTT. Its translation is CASSEARPSGGGELFF.

The chain is built from TRBV29-1 and TRBJ2-5; TRBD2 is a possible D gene (6 bases). The germline V gene encodes CDR1 SQVTM and CDR2 ANQGSEA. CDR3 length: 12 amino acids. Trimming stripped 7 bases from V and 8 bases from J, with 17 bases between. CDR3 sequence (DNA): TGCAGCGCTTCCCGGGACTTTTTTACCCAGTACTTC. As protein: CSASRDFFTQYF.

V and J are TRBV6-4 and TRBJ2-5; D perhaps matches TRBD1 (6 bases). V was shortened by 8 bases and J by 2 bases, with 18 bases between the two germline ends. CDR1 is MRHNA and CDR2 is SNTAGT in the germline V gene. This CDR3 comprises 15 residues. The chain's CDR3 is CASPLQGIAQETQYF. The CDR3 bases are TGTGCCAGCCCCTTACAGGGAATCGCGCAAGAGACCCAGTACTTC.

This clone was seen a single time. This chain connects TRBV27 to TRBJ1-2; D is unresolved. Germline V gene lookup returns CDR1 MNHEY and CDR2 SMNVEV (reference sequence). The length of the CDR3 is 17 residues. The germline V and J ends were trimmed by 1 base and 1 base, with 16 bases remaining between them. The CDR3 DNA reads TGTGCCAGCAGTTTATTCTCAACAGCCCTTAATAACTATGGCTACACCTTC. Amino acids: CASSLFSTALNNYGYTF.

This clone was seen a handful of times. Other DNA sequences in the same sample also yield this CDR3. J is TRBJ1-5 and V is TRBV28, with D possibly TRBD1 on 5 matching bases. V lost 5 bases to trimming and J lost 1 base, with 18 bases between them. Germline assignment: CDR1 MDHEN and CDR2 SYDVKM. The CDR3 totals 17 residues. The CDR3: CASSLPPRVRSNQPQHF. The CDR3 DNA reads as TGTGCCAGCAGTCTCCCACCCAGGGTGAGGAGCAATCAGCCCCAGCATTTT.

This clone has only one observation. The J gene is TRBJ2-7, the V gene TRBV11-2, with TRBD1 matching over 7 bases. CDR1 and CDR2 from the germline V gene are SGHAT and FQNNGV. This CDR3 is built from 16 residues. V lost 1 base and J lost 0; bases outside the gene matches: 6. CDR3 loop: CASSLGAGTASYEQYF. CDR3 in DNA: TGTGCCAGCAGCTTAGGGGCCGGGACAGCCTCCTACGAGCAGTACTTC.

This sequence joins TRBV7-3 and TRBJ2-5; weak D call: TRBD1 (7 bases). V lost 4 bases and J lost 0, with 15 bases in between. Germline V lookup: CDR1 SGHTA, CDR2 FQGTGA. This CDR3 region has 16 residues. CDR3 region: CASSSGTAGYQETQYF. The CDR3 bases are TGTGCCAGCAGCTCCGGGACAGCGGGCTACCAAGAGACCCAGTACTTC.

The V gene is TRBV3-1 (or the pseudogene TRBV3-2), the J gene TRBJ1-4, with a possible D match to TRBD1 (6 bases). The germline V gene encodes CDR1 LGHDT and CDR2 YNNKEL (reference sequence). V lost 3 bases to trimming and J lost 2 bases, with 7 bases between them. The CDR3 has 14 amino acids. The CDR3: CASSHRGTNEKLFF. The CDR3, as DNA: TGTGCCAGCAGCCACAGGGGTACTAATGAAAAACTGTTTTTT.

In its sample, this clone was seen a few times. The chain has TRBV5-1 and TRBJ2-4; 11 positions agree with TRBD2. CDR1 is SGHRS and CDR2 is YFSETQ in the germline V gene. This CDR3 spans 16 amino acids. V lost 2 bases to trimming and J lost 3 bases; unmatched junction nucleotides: 4. The CDR3 DNA sequence: TGCGCCAGCAGCTTACTAGCGGGGGTGGGCAAAAACATTCAGTACTTC. Encoded protein: CASSLLAGVGKNIQYF.

The rearrangement links TRBV18 to TRBJ2-7; D is unresolved. The CDR3 spans 15 residues. Trimming took off 3 bases at V and 0 bases at J, with 12 bases between the two ends. Germline V lookup: CDR1 KGHSH, CDR2 LQKENI. Written as DNA, the CDR3 is TGTGCCAGCTCACCCAGGTCTTACATCTCCTACGAGCAGTACTTC. Its protein is CASSPRSYISYEQYF.

The rearrangement links TRBV7-3 to TRBJ2-3, with D unclear. The CDR3 consists of 14 residues. Deletions cut 5 bases from V and 0 bases from J, with 9 bases between. CDR1 SGHTA and CDR2 FQGTGA come from the germline V gene. The CDR3 sequence: CASSPSSSTDTQYF. CDR3 DNA sequence: TGTGCCAGCAGCCCCTCCTCTAGCACAGATACGCAGTATTTT.

The V call is TRBV5-1, the J call TRBJ2-1; a possible D gene is TRBD2 (6 bases). V was shortened by 5 bases and J by 5 bases, with 14 bases between the two germline ends. Germline values: CDR1 SGHRS, CDR2 YFSETQ. The CDR3 has 14 residues. The CDR3 loop is CASRRGTYDNEQFF. DNA of the CDR3: TGCGCCAGCAGACGGGGGACCTATGACAATGAGCAGTTCTTC.

The table lists this clone with a few counts. V and J are TRBV12-5 and TRBJ1-5; D is possibly TRBD1 (6 bases). The V end was cut by 6 bases, the J end by 10 bases, with 16 bases between. Germline V gene lookup returns CDR1 LGHNT and CDR2 FRNRAP. CDR3 length: 13 amino acids. The CDR3 here is CASGLFTGFPQHF. The CDR3 DNA sequence: TGTGCTAGTGGCCTCTTTACAGGGTTCCCCCAGCATTTT.